The present T cell receptor beta chain was sequenced within a study of tissue T cells after allogeneic stem cell transplantation. Remarks on this clone: Gene names denote mouse genes. The sequenced fragment ends 1 residue before the CDR3 boundary, so the rest is inferred from the germline J gene.

Looked up from germline, CDR1 is SNHLY and CDR2 is FYNGKV (reference sequence). The CDR3 covers 15 residues. V was shortened by 3 bases and J by 4 bases, with 14 bases between the two germline ends. TCRdb's table, derived via immunoSEQ multiplex PCR, lists solely in-frame clones and lacks some. The data hold roughly 9,000 clones, with approximately 48% observed a single time. Time point of the sample: mouse harvest day 7 after allogeneic transplant. Tail vein injection delivered 10^7 T-cell-depleted bone marrow cells and 10^6 splenic CD5+ T cells. Mice had MHC-mismatched B6 into BALB/c GVHD, sampled day 7 or 14.

The specimen sequenced was gut tissue. V and J are TRBV3 and TRBJ2-3; D not resolved. The sequence was obtained from a female BALB/c mouse given C57BL/6 T cells with graft-versus-host disease after an allogeneic hematopoietic cell transplant. This chain's CDR3 is CASSLAGVASETLYF. The sequenced part of the CDR3 DNA is TGTGCCAGCAGCTTGGCCGGGGTCGCCTCAGAAACGCTGTAT.